This section outlines one TCR beta chain sequence together with its context. The antigen is not known. It was RNA transcripts that yielded the amplified TCR beta CDR3 regions. A set of HTBI primers served as the primers for a first-round RT-PCR of the TCR CDR3. MiXCR, applied by TCRdb to the multiplex PCR reads, yields one record per CDR3 protein. The sample carries a few hundred thousand distinct CDR3 sequences, roughly 15% recorded once. The definition of stable Graves' hyperthyroidism was no ophthalmopathy progression within 18 months. In patients aged 18 to 65, hyperthyroidism was newly diagnosed, with duration under 2 months. These data are taken from a study of T cells in Graves' hyperthyroidism and ophthalmopathy. About the study: Blood from the periphery was taken at initial diagnosis, before any treatment. Study-wide results and caveats: The blood repertoire included most of the expanded thyroid clonotypes above 0.001.

From germline, CDR1 is MNHEY and CDR2 SVGEGT. Between the trimmed V and J ends, which lost 2 bases and 0 bases, there was a span of 5 bases. The CDR3 covers 14 residues. Source material: blood. This clonotype was obtained from a woman aged 18-29 years with Graves' hyperthyroidism. The V and J genes are TRBV6-2 or TRBV6-3 and TRBJ2-1, with no clear D. The CDR3 coding sequence is TGTGCCAGCAGTTACGACTCCTCCTACAATGAGCAGTTCTTC. This translates into CASSYDSSYNEQFF.